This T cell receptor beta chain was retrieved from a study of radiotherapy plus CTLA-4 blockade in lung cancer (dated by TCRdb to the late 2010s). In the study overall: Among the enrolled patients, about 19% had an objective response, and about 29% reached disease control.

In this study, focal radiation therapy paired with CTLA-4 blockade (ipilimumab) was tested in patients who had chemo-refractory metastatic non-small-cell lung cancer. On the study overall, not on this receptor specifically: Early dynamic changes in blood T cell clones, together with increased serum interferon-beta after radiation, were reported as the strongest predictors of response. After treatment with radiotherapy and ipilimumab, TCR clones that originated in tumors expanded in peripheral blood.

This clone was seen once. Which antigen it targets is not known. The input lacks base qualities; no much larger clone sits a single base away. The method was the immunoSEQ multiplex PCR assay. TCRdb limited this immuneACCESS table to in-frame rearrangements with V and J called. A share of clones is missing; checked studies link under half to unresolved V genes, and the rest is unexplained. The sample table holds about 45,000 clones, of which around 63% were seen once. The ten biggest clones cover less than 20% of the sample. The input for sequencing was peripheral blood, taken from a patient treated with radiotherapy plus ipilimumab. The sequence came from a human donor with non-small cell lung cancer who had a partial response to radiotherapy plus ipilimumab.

The sequence in DNA is TGTGCCAGCAGCGTAGCTAACAGCTATGGCTACACCTTC. Its product reads: CASSVANSYGYTF. The V gene is TRBV9 and the J gene is TRBJ1-2; too little of a D gene remains to name it. Trimming removed 0 bases from V and 4 bases from J, leaving 7 bases between the germline ends. The germline V gene yields SGDLS for CDR1 and YYNGEE for CDR2. Spanning cysteine to phenylalanine, the CDR3 consists of 13 amino acids. Of the read, only the CDR3 DNA is kept; its 39 bases are in frame from base 1.